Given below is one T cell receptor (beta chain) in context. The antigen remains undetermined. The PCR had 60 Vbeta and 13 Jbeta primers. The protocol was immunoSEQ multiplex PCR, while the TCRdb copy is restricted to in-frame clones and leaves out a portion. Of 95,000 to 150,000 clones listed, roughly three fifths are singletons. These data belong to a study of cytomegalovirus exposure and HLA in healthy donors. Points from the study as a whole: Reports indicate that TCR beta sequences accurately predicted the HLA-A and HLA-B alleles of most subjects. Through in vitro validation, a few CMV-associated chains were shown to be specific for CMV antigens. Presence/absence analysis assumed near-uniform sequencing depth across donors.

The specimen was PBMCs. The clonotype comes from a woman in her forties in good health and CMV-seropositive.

CDR3 region: CASTPSSGSYNEQFF. The CDR3 bases are TGTGCCAGCACCCCCTCTAGCGGTTCCTACAATGAGCAGTTCTTC. The chain combines TRBV6-1 with TRBJ2-1; 7 nucleotides agree with TRBD2. The germline CDR1 and CDR2 sequences are MNHNS and SASEGT. CDR3 length equals 15 residues. The V gene end was trimmed by 7 bases and the J gene end by 1 base; junction bases not matched to a gene: 7.